Each of the 2 T cell receptor beta chains below was sequenced from the same sample in a study of OX40 agonist ivuxolimab in advanced cancers. The data were produced by immunoSEQ multiplex PCR, yet TCRdb's version contains in-frame clones alone and is incomplete. This sample has 55,000 to 75,000 clones, with about 82% found just once. The sample was CD4+ or CD8+ T cells sorted from blood, taken in a trial of the OX40 agonist ivuxolimab. These receptor sequences come from an adult with an advanced solid tumor such as melanoma, head and neck, liver or kidney cancer.

The chain uses TRBV6-5 and TRBJ2-7; D not resolved. The germline V and J ends were trimmed by 0 bases and 2 bases, with 14 bases remaining between them. The CDR3 runs to 16 residues. Germline V lookup: CDR1 MNHEY, CDR2 SVGAGI. CDR3 in amino acids: CASSYSYRAMTYEQYV. As DNA, the CDR3 is TGTGCCAGCAGTTACTCGTACAGAGCCATGACCTACGAGCAGTACGTC.

This clone has a handful of counts. This chain connects TRBV4-2 to TRBJ1-6, with D perhaps TRBD1 (6 bases). The germline V gene encodes CDR1 LGHNA and CDR2 YNFKEQ. The CDR3 length is 16 residues. V lost 0 bases to trimming and J lost 9 bases, with 15 bases between them. CDR3 residues: CASSQERTELISPLHF. CDR3 bases: TGTGCCAGCAGCCAAGAGAGGACAGAGCTTATTTCACCCCTCCACTTT.